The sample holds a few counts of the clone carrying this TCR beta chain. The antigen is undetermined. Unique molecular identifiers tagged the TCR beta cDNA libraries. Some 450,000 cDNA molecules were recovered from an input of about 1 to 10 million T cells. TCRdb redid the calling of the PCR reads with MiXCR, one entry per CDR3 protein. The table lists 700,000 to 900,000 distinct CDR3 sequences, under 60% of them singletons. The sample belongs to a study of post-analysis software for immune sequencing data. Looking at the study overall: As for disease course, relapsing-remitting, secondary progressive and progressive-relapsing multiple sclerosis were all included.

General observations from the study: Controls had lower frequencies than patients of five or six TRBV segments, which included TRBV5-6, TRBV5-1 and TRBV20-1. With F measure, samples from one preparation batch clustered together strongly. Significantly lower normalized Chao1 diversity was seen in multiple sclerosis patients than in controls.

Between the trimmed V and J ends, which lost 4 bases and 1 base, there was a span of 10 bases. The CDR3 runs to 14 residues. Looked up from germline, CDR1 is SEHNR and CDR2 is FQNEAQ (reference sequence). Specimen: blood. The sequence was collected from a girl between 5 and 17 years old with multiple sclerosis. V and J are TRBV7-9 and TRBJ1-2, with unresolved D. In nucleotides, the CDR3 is TGTGCCAGCAGCTCAGGCCCCGATAACTATGGCTACACCTTC. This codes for CASSSGPDNYGYTF.